The clone carrying this TCR beta chain was seen repeatedly, ten times or more. Its target is unknown. The data originate from a study of Graves' ophthalmopathy and Graves' hyperthyroidism. Across the whole study: Peripheral blood (taken before any treatment) was collected at initial diagnosis.

Looked up from germline, CDR1 is ENHRY and CDR2 is SYGVKD. This CDR3 has 14 residues. Trimming pared 6 bases from V and 0 bases from J, leaving 11 bases between. Points from the study as a whole: Blood also carried most expanded thyroid clonotypes exceeding 0.001 frequency.

Amplification targeted the TCR beta CDR3 regions, with RNA transcripts as the source material. Second-round multiplex PCR came after a first-round RT-PCR that employed HTBI primers. TCRdb fed the multiplex PCR reads into MiXCR, producing one record per CDR3 protein. The repertoire holds roughly 410,000 distinct CDR3 sequences, with approximately 15% as singletons. No ophthalmopathy within 18 months of follow-up signified stable hyperthyroidism. The chain employs TRBV10-3 and TRBJ1-1; no firm D call. The sequencing input was peripheral blood. This TCR came from a woman younger than 30 with stable Graves' hyperthyroidism. For the CDR3, the DNA is TGTGCCATCAGGGACTTACGCATGAACACTGAAGCTTTCTTT. Translation gives CAIRDLRMNTEAFF.